One sample yielded the 18 T cell receptor beta chains listed below, sequenced in a study of T cell repertoires in ileal Crohn's disease. Assay: immunoSEQ multiplex PCR; the TCRdb copy retains only in-frame clones and omits some. This sample carries about 17,000 clones, 50% to 75% of them seen once, and the ten largest clones take less than 7.5%. The sequenced sample consisted of ileal tissue. The receptor set was obtained from an adult with Crohn's disease.

The rearrangement joins TRBV7-3 to TRBJ2-6, with D possibly being TRBD1 (6 bases). The CDR3 is 18 residues long. The V and J ends lost 0 bases and 0 bases respectively, with 12 bases between them. Germline-derived CDR1 and CDR2 are SGHTA and FQGTGA. CDR3 loop: CASSLTGGKFSGANVLTF. DNA for the CDR3: TGTGCCAGCAGCTTAACAGGGGGTAAATTCTCTGGGGCCAACGTCCTGACTTTC.

The chain joins TRBV10-3 to TRBJ2-3; TRBD1 agrees at 8 bases. Germline trimming cut 0 bases from V and 1 base from J; bases unmatched to any gene: 3. The CDR3 spans 16 residues. Germline V gives CDR1 ENHRY, CDR2 SYGVKD. Here the CDR3 reads CAISESPGGGTDTQYF. As DNA, the CDR3 is TGTGCCATCAGTGAGTCCCCAGGGGGCGGCACAGATACGCAGTATTTT.

V and J are TRBV5-4 and TRBJ2-7; 9 bases line up with TRBD1. V lost 1 base, J lost 5 bases, and 4 bases stayed unmatched. This CDR3 region has 14 residues. The germline V gene has CDR1 SGHNT and CDR2 YYREEE (reference sequence). CDR3 coding DNA: TGTGCCAGCAGCTTGTGGGACAGGGTTGACGAGCAGTACTTC. Its protein is CASSLWDRVDEQYF.

The CDR3 nucleotides are TGTGCCAGCAGTTTGTGGACAGGGACCGGTGGCTACACCTTC. Its translation is CASSLWTGTGGYTF. The chain combines TRBV28 with TRBJ1-2, with 8 bases identical to TRBD1. This CDR3 has 14 residues. V lost 3 bases and J lost 7; bases outside the gene matches: 7. CDR1 is MDHEN, CDR2 SYDVKM, per germline.

The J gene is TRBJ2-5, the V gene TRBV6-1; D ambiguous. The DNA end is more similar to TRBJ2-7, so the J call may be wrong. Per germline, CDR1 MNHNS and CDR2 SASEGT. The CDR3 contains 11 residues. The CDR3 sequence: CASSPAYEQYF. The CDR3 DNA follows: TGTGCCAGCAGCCCCGCGTACGAGCAGTACTTC.

The V call is TRBV15, the J call TRBJ1-4; TRBD1 is a possible D gene (6 bases). The CDR3 loop spans 13 amino acids. V was trimmed by 4 bases and J by 6 bases, leaving 9 bases between them. CDR1 is LNHNV, CDR2 YYDKDF, per germline (reference sequence). CDR3 region: CATSKDSHEKLFF. CDR3 nucleotides: TGTGCCACCAGCAAGGACAGCCATGAAAAACTGTTTTTT.

The V and J genes are TRBV5-4 and TRBJ2-7, with TRBD2 as a possible D gene (5 bases). The CDR3 has 15 amino acids. Germline loops: CDR1 SGHNT, CDR2 YYREEE (reference sequence). Trimming shortened V by 4 bases and J by 1 base, and 15 bases separated the two germline ends. The CDR3 DNA follows: TGTGCCAGCAGCCCGGGTGGGAGAGCTTCCTACGAGCAGTACTTC. The encoded protein is CASSPGGRASYEQYF.

In its sample, this clone was seen a few times. This rearrangement joins TRBV19 to TRBJ2-4, with D possibly being TRBD2 (6 bases). The CDR3 runs to 16 residues. Trimming stripped 4 bases from V and 0 bases from J, with 13 bases between. Germline-derived CDR1 and CDR2 are LNHDA and SQIVND (reference sequence). The CDR3 DNA reads TGTGCCAGTAGTACGGGGACTTCAATAGCCAAAAACATTCAGTACTTC. This translates into CASSTGTSIAKNIQYF.

The J gene is TRBJ1-1, the V gene TRBV2; 8 bases match TRBD1. CDR1 and CDR2 (germline): SNHLY, FYNNEI. V lost 10 bases to trimming and J lost 1 base; unmatched junction nucleotides: 5. The CDR3 spans 13 residues. CDR3 residues: CATKGTGNTEAFF. The CDR3 coding sequence is TGTGCCACTAAAGGGACAGGGAACACTGAAGCTTTCTTT. The full variable domain, with the rest looked up from reference TRBV2 and TRBJ1-1, is EPEVTQTPSHQVTQMGQEVILRCVPISNHLYFYWYRQILGQKVEFLVSFYNNEISEKSEIFDDQFSVERPDGSNFTLKIRSTKLEDSAMYFCATKGTGNTEAFFGQGTRLTVV.

V and J are TRBV9 and TRBJ2-3; TRBD2 aligns across 14 bases. The CDR3 length is 16 residues. The V and J ends lost 4 bases and 5 bases, in that order; junction bases with no gene match: 6. Germline V CDR1 and CDR2: SGDLS, YYNGEE. The CDR3 sequence is CASSLRLAGGVDTQYF. The CDR3 DNA sequence: TGTGCCAGCAGCCTCCGACTAGCGGGAGGGGTAGATACGCAGTATTTT.

The V gene is TRBV2, the J gene TRBJ2-2; weak D call: TRBD1 (6 bases). The germline gives CDR1 SNHLY, CDR2 FYNNEI. The CDR3 is 13 residues long. V was cut by 6 bases and J by 7 bases, with 12 bases left in between. CDR3 amino acids: CASRATGFGELFF. In DNA, the CDR3 is TGTGCCAGCAGGGCTACAGGGTTCGGGGAGCTGTTTTTT.

There are a few counts of this clone. The junction departs from germline at one end; a sequencing error may be responsible. The V and J genes are TRBV7-9 and TRBJ2-7; 11 bases fit TRBD2. The CDR3 extends over 14 amino acids. Germline values: CDR1 SEHNR, CDR2 FQNEAQ (reference sequence). As DNA, the CDR3 is TGTGCCAGCAGCGTAGCGGGAGGGTCCGGCGAGCAGTACTTC. Protein: CASSVAGGSGEQYF.

This rearrangement joins TRBV18 to TRBJ2-7, with TRBD1 matching over 10 bases. This CDR3 comprises 15 residues. Trimming at V came to 2 bases and at J to 5 bases, leaving 6 bases not matched to a gene. CDR1 is KGHSH, CDR2 LQKENI, per germline. The CDR3 nucleotides are TGTGCCAGCTCACCAAACGAGGGGACAGGGGACGAGCAGTACTTC. Translation gives CASSPNEGTGDEQYF.

On this clone itself: An end of the junction does not agree with germline; a read error may underlie this. This sequence joins TRBV6-1 and TRBJ2-7; 11 nucleotides match TRBD2. The CDR3 contains 15 residues. Germline V lookup: CDR1 MNHNS, CDR2 SASEGT. CDR3 sequence reads: CASSEDGTSGYEQYF. The CDR3 nucleotides read TGTGCCAGCAGCGAAGATGGGACTAGCGGTTACGAGCAGTACTTC.

The V call is TRBV2, the J call TRBJ1-1; tentatively, D is TRBD1 (5 bases). Germline CDR1 and CDR2: SNHLY and FYNNEI. The V gene lost 6 bases and the J gene lost 4 bases, with 15 bases spanning the gap. This CDR3 contains 14 residues. The CDR3 region has the DNA TGTGCCAGCAGGAATTGGCAGGGTAGCACTGAAGCTTTCTTT. Its translation is CASRNWQGSTEAFF.

V gene TRBV2 combines with J gene TRBJ2-1; 7 positions match TRBD1. The germline CDR1 and CDR2 sequences are SNHLY and FYNNEI. V gave up 2 bases and J gave up 12 bases; unmatched junction bases: 1. The CDR3 loop spans 11 amino acids. The CDR3 sequence: CASSEWDRQFF. The CDR3 nucleotides are TGTGCCAGCAGTGAATGGGACAGGCAGTTCTTC.

This clone was seen more than once but under ten times. This chain uses TRBV4-1 with TRBJ2-2; tentatively, D is TRBD1 (6 bases). The CDR3 runs 16 residues. Germline V lookup: CDR1 MGHRA, CDR2 YSYEKL. V was pared by 2 bases and J by 7 bases, with 17 bases between. Here the CDR3 DNA reads TGCGCCAGCAGCCAACTCCAAGGATCAGGGGACGGGGAGCTGTTTTTT. Its protein is CASSQLQGSGDGELFF.

The CDR3 DNA follows: TGTGCCAGCAGCCAGGGGGCCGTATTTTCGAATGAGCAGTTCTTC. Translating it yields CASSQGAVFSNEQFF. V gene TRBV11-2 combines with J gene TRBJ2-1, with 8 bases fitting TRBD1. The CDR3 runs to 15 residues. Germline V lookup: CDR1 SGHAT, CDR2 FQNNGV. After removal of 5 bases from V and 7 bases from J, the junction contained 10 bases not matched to a gene.